Below, 20 T cell receptor beta chains from the same sample are listed, as sequenced in a study of blood T cell repertoires in COVID-19. Sequenced by immunoSEQ multiplex PCR; TCRdb stores in-frame clones only, minus some. The table lists around 250,000 clones, roughly 80% of them singletons. Sequenced: peripheral blood. These receptors were obtained from a man between 60 and 75 years old who had recovered from COVID-19.

The gene calls are TRBV7-9 and TRBJ2-2; perhaps TRBD2 as D (6 bases). V dropped 4 bases and J dropped 1 base, with 10 bases sitting between them. This CDR3 region has 15 residues. Germline-derived CDR1 and CDR2 are SEHNR and FQNEAQ (reference sequence). CDR3 in amino acids: CASSSSRGNTGELFF. The CDR3 bases are TGTGCCAGCAGCTCATCGCGGGGGAACACCGGGGAGCTGTTTTTT.

This sequence joins TRBV30 and TRBJ2-1, with 11 bases lining up with TRBD2. Per the germline V gene, CDR1 is GTSNPN and CDR2 is SVGIG (reference sequence). V was pared by 3 bases and J by 10 bases, with 11 bases of the junction left unmatched. This CDR3 has 15 residues. The CDR3 coding sequence is TGTGCCTGGAGCACGGGACTAGCGGCCCCGGCAGAGCAGTTCTTC. It encodes CAWSTGLAAPAEQFF. The full variable domain, rest sourced from reference TRBV30 and TRBJ2-1, is SQTIHQWPATLVQPVGSPLSLECTVEGTSNPNLYWYRQAAGRGLQLLFYSVGIGQISSEVPQNLSASRPQDRQFILSSKKLLLSDSGFYLCAWSTGLAAPAEQFFGPGTRLTVL.

The genes are TRBV5-4 and TRBJ2-7; TRBD2 might be the D (5 bases). CDR3 size: 13 residues. V dropped 0 bases and J dropped 6 bases, with 10 bases sitting between them. The germline V gene encodes CDR1 SGHNT and CDR2 YYREEE (reference sequence). The CDR3 region has the DNA TGTGCCAGCAGCTTGGCCGCGGGTACCGAGCAGTACTTC. Its protein is CASSLAAGTEQYF.

The rearrangement links TRBV6-1 to TRBJ2-7, with no clear D. Germline values: CDR1 MNHNS, CDR2 SASEGT. V lost 0 bases to trimming and J lost 4 bases, with 10 bases between them. CDR3 size: 14 residues. CDR3 loop: CASSEAEVKYEQYF. In DNA, the CDR3 is TGTGCCAGCAGTGAAGCAGAGGTTAAGTACGAGCAGTACTTC.

The chain has TRBV11-2 and TRBJ2-1; TRBD2 agrees at 7 bases. Germline CDR1 SGHAT, CDR2 FQNNGV. The CDR3 extends over 18 amino acids. With 1 base clipped from V and 7 bases from J, the junction kept 16 bases outside the gene matches. The DNA for the CDR3 is TGTGCCAGCAGCTTAGTTCTGAATAGCGGGTCCGCGGGTAATGAGCAGTTCTTC. This gives the protein CASSLVLNSGSAGNEQFF. Looking up the rest from reference TRBV11-2 and TRBJ2-1 gives the full variable domain: EAGVAQSPRYKIIEKRQSVAFWCNPISGHATLYWYQQILGQGPKLLIQFQNNGVVDDSQLPKDRFSAERLKGVDSTLKIQPAKLEDSAVYLCASSLVLNSGSAGNEQFFGPGTRLTVL.

V gene TRBV11-3 combines with J gene TRBJ2-5; possible D gene TRBD2, 6 bases. Germline lookup yields CDR1 SGHNT and CDR2 YENEEA. The CDR3 is made up of 15 amino acids. The ends were cut back, 5 bases at V and 2 bases at J, with 15 bases in the middle. The CDR3 DNA reads as TGTGCCAGCAGCCCCGGACCTAGCGTACAAGAGACCCAGTACTTC. Its protein is CASSPGPSVQETQYF.

Comments on this clone: The junction departs from the called germline gene at one end, perhaps through a read error. The V gene is TRBV19, the J gene TRBJ2-3; 7 positions match TRBD2. The CDR3 has 14 residues. Germline V CDR1 and CDR2: LNHDA, SQIVND (reference sequence). In DNA form, the CDR3 reads TGTGCCAGCAGTAGCGGGCTGAGCACAGATACGCAGTATTTT. This translates into CASSSGLSTDTQYF.

The sample holds one count of this clone. The chain employs TRBV7-2 and TRBJ2-3; 7 nucleotides line up with TRBD1. Germline-derived CDR1 and CDR2 are SGHTA and FQGNSA. Trimming cost V 3 bases and J 4 bases; bases outside gene matches: 4. This CDR3 spans 14 amino acids. CDR3 in amino acids: CASSLNRGADTQYF. CDR3 DNA: TGTGCCAGCAGCTTGAACAGGGGAGCAGATACGCAGTATTTT.

This clone has more than one count but fewer than ten. The V call is TRBV5-8, the J call TRBJ1-1; D is uncertain. The CDR3 is 15 residues long. CDR1 and CDR2 (germline): SGHTS, YDEGEE. V dropped 2 bases and J dropped 10 bases, with 21 bases sitting between them. The CDR3: CASSFNTDTVSRAFF. For the CDR3, the DNA is TGTGCCAGCAGCTTTAATACAGATACCGTCTCGAGAGCTTTCTTT.

Of note for this clone: Other DNA sequences of this sample code for an identical CDR3. The chain uses TRBV19 and TRBJ2-5; TRBD1 matches at 9 bases. V was clipped by 3 bases and J by 1 base; unmatched bases: 0. The CDR3 loop spans 14 amino acids. CDR1 and CDR2 from the germline V gene are LNHDA and SQIVND (reference sequence). CDR3 residues: CASSMGQGQETQYF. The CDR3 DNA sequence: TGTGCCAGTAGTATGGGACAGGGCCAAGAGACCCAGTACTTC.

The V and J genes are TRBV19 and TRBJ2-5; TRBD1 is a possible D gene (5 bases). Germline CDR1 reads LNHDA; CDR2 reads SQIVND (reference sequence). Trimming removed 4 bases at V and 4 bases at J, with 13 bases between. The CDR3 contains 14 residues. CDR3 in amino acids: CASSKLDMTETQYF. CDR3 sequence (DNA): TGTGCCAGTAGTAAACTGGACATGACAGAGACCCAGTACTTC.

This clone came up once. The J gene is TRBJ2-1, the V gene TRBV7-9; D gene ambiguous. Germline V CDR1 and CDR2: SEHNR, FQNEAQ (reference sequence). Trimming took off 1 base at V and 5 bases at J, with 9 bases between the two ends. The CDR3 runs 14 residues. For the CDR3, the DNA is TGTGCCAGCAGCTTAGAGTGGCCCAACAATGAGCAGTTCTTC. Its translation: CASSLEWPNNEQFF.

J is TRBJ2-1 and V is TRBV2; TRBD2 matches 8 bases. The J segment lost 0 bases and the V segment lost 5 bases, leaving 3 bases of the junction unmatched. The CDR3 loop spans 15 amino acids. The germline gives CDR1 SNHLY, CDR2 FYNNEI. CDR3 sequence reads: CASSPSGGSYNEQFF. CDR3 coding DNA: TGTGCCAGCAGTCCAAGCGGGGGCTCCTACAATGAGCAGTTCTTC.

This clone was seen only a few times. J is TRBJ2-2 and V is TRBV27, with TRBD1 identical over 7 bases. After removal of 3 bases from V and 6 bases from J, the junction contained 4 bases not matched to a gene. The CDR3 is made up of 14 amino acids. Germline CDR1 reads MNHEY; CDR2 reads SMNVEV (reference sequence). The CDR3 is CASSFYRGSGELFF. The CDR3, as DNA: TGTGCCAGCAGTTTCTACAGGGGTTCCGGGGAGCTGTTTTTT.

Worth noting for this clone: The sample carries other DNA sequences with the same CDR3. The rearrangement uses TRBV14 and TRBJ1-2; D gene unclear. This CDR3 has 13 residues. Germline V CDR1 and CDR2: SGHDN, FVKESK. The V end lost 2 bases, the J end lost 5 bases, and 9 bases lay between the germline ends. For the CDR3, the DNA is TGTGCCAGCAGCCAAACCGGGATATATGGCTACACCTTC. It specifies CASSQTGIYGYTF.

The chain carries TRBV15 and TRBJ2-1, with D possibly TRBD1 on 6 matching bases. The CDR3 runs 14 residues. Germline V gene lookup returns CDR1 LNHNV and CDR2 YYDKDF (reference sequence). V lost 2 bases and J lost 7, with 12 bases in between. The CDR3 sequence: CATSRSRGRNEQFF. In DNA form, the CDR3 reads TGTGCCACCAGCAGAAGCAGGGGTAGGAATGAGCAGTTCTTC. The variable domain in full, with the rest retrieved from reference TRBV15 and TRBJ2-1, is DAMVIQNPRYQVTQFGKPVTLSCSQTLNHNVMYWYQQKSSQAPKLLFHYYDKDFNNEADTPDNFQSRRPNTSFCFLDIRSPGLGDTAMYLCATSRSRGRNEQFFGPGTRLTVL.

This clone was picked up one time. This chain uses TRBV6-2 or TRBV6-3 with TRBJ2-3; D remains ambiguous. V dropped 4 bases and J dropped 1 base, with 15 bases sitting between them. The CDR3 consists of 16 residues. Per germline, CDR1 MNHEY and CDR2 SVGEGT. Here the CDR3 reads CASSSRGSLRTDTQYF. DNA of the CDR3: TGTGCCAGCAGTTCGCGCGGCAGTCTCCGCACAGATACGCAGTATTTT.

The chain is built from TRBV6-1 and TRBJ2-3; 10 nucleotides match TRBD1. The CDR3 covers 16 residues. The ends lost 4 bases at V and 5 bases at J; junction bases unmatched: 9. Germline V gene sequence: CDR1 MNHNS, CDR2 SASEGT. The CDR3 spells CASSARQGAILDTQYF. CDR3 DNA sequence: TGTGCCAGCAGTGCCAGACAGGGGGCGATATTAGATACGCAGTATTTT.

J is TRBJ2-2 and V is TRBV5-4, with D possibly being TRBD2 (5 bases). CDR3 length: 15 residues. Between the trimmed V and J ends, which lost 4 bases and 5 bases, there was a span of 15 bases. Germline V CDR1 and CDR2: SGHNT, YYREEE (reference sequence). For the CDR3, the DNA is TGTGCCAGCAGCCTGGAGGCCTCGAGGACCGGGGAGCTGTTTTTT. As protein: CASSLEASRTGELFF.

This clone was observed a few times. The chain uses TRBV7-9 and TRBJ2-7, with 12 bases aligning to TRBD1. CDR1 SEHNR and CDR2 FQNEAQ come from the germline V gene (reference sequence). The V and J ends lost 3 bases and 5 bases, in that order; junction bases with no gene match: 5. The CDR3 loop spans 15 amino acids. CDR3 protein: CASSFPGTGGNEQYF. In nucleotides, the CDR3 is TGTGCCAGCAGCTTCCCGGGGACAGGGGGCAACGAGCAGTACTTC.